Following are 21 T cell receptor beta chains from one sample sequenced in a study of beta chain features in type 1 diabetes. Findings of the study overall: All four CD4+ subsets from Type 1 diabetes patients carried moderately but significantly shorter TCRB CDR3s.

The investigators reverse transcribed all of the isolated RNA, so they sequenced expressed TCRB transcripts. Sequenced by immunoSEQ multiplex PCR; TCRdb stores in-frame clones only, minus some. The sample has under 850,000 clones; 10% to 15% are singletons. Their antigens remain unidentified. Specimen: naive CD4+ T cells from blood. These TCRs come from a man aged 18-30 years with type 1 diabetes.

This clone was counted between two and nine times. A junction boundary mismatches the germline segment, possibly from a read error. The rearrangement uses TRBV7-7 and TRBJ2-2, with 9 bases fitting TRBD1. The germline V gene has CDR1 SSHAT and CDR2 FNYEAQ (reference sequence). The CDR3 loop spans 16 amino acids. Here the CDR3 DNA reads TGTGCTAGCAGCTCAGGGACAGGGCCGAACACCGGGGAGCTGTTTTTT. Translating it yields CASSSGTGPNTGELFF. Using reference TRBV7-7 and TRBJ2-2 for the parts outside the CDR3, the full variable domain is GAGVSQSPRYKVTKRGQDVTLRCDPISSHATLYWYQQALGQGPEFLTYFNYEAQPDKSGLPSDRFSAERPEGSISTLTIQRTEQRDSAMYRCASSSGTGPNTGELFFGEGSRLTVL.

In its sample, this clone was seen a few times. The chain carries TRBV5-6 and TRBJ1-2; no definite D call. V lost 0 bases to trimming and J lost 2 bases, with 17 bases between them. The length of the CDR3 is 17 residues. Germline CDR1 SGHDT, CDR2 YYEEEE. As DNA, the CDR3 is TGTGCCAGCAGCTTGGTTGGAGTCTCCGATACAAACTATGGCTACACCTTC. This codes for CASSLVGVSDTNYGYTF.

The chain uses TRBV19 and TRBJ2-1; D is unresolved. CDR1 is LNHDA, CDR2 SQIVND, per germline (reference sequence). The CDR3 has 14 residues. The V end was cut by 8 bases, the J end by 0 bases, with 11 bases between. The CDR3: CASAPGYSYNEQFF. CDR3 nucleotides: TGTGCCAGTGCTCCGGGCTACTCCTACAATGAGCAGTTCTTC.

The chain carries TRBV11-2 and TRBJ2-1, with D perhaps matching TRBD1 (6 bases). Trimming removed 6 bases from V and 5 bases from J, with 17 bases in between. The CDR3 is made up of 15 amino acids. CDR1 is SGHAT and CDR2 is FQNNGV in the germline V gene. This CDR3 is CASRLMSGVDNEQFF. As DNA, the CDR3 is TGTGCCAGCAGGTTGATGTCAGGGGTAGACAATGAGCAGTTCTTC. Full variable domain (rest looked up from reference TRBV11-2 and TRBJ2-1): EAGVAQSPRYKIIEKRQSVAFWCNPISGHATLYWYQQILGQGPKLLIQFQNNGVVDDSQLPKDRFSAERLKGVDSTLKIQPAKLEDSAVYLCASRLMSGVDNEQFFGPGTRLTVL.

About this clone: This CDR3 is also generated by other DNA sequences in the sample. This chain joins TRBV30 and TRBJ1-1, with TRBD1 matching 7 bases. The CDR3 sequence is 13 residues long. Looked up from germline, CDR1 is GTSNPN and CDR2 is SVGIG (reference sequence). Trimming took 3 bases from V and 3 from J; bases not matched to a gene: 4. The CDR3 sequence: CAWSSGGDTEAFF. CDR3 nucleotide sequence: TGTGCCTGGAGCTCAGGGGGGGACACTGAAGCTTTCTTT.

The chain carries TRBV19 and TRBJ1-5; TRBD1 matches 7 bases. V gave up 10 bases and J gave up 0 bases; unmatched junction bases: 15. Germline assignment: CDR1 LNHDA and CDR2 SQIVND (reference sequence). The CDR3 has 17 residues. This CDR3 is CAISEGTATYSNQPQHF. DNA for the CDR3: TGTGCCATCTCGGAGGGGACAGCCACATATAGCAATCAGCCCCAGCATTTT.

The CDR3 sequence: CASSLTAAEGNTEAFF. The CDR3, as DNA: TGTGCCAGCAGTTTGACGGCAGCCGAAGGGAACACTGAAGCTTTCTTT. The J gene is TRBJ1-1, the V gene TRBV28; no definite D call. Between the trimmed V and J ends, which lost 3 bases and 1 base, there was a span of 15 bases. Germline V gene sequence: CDR1 MDHEN, CDR2 SYDVKM. CDR3 length: 16 residues.

The chain employs TRBV5-1 and TRBJ2-5; 11 bases match TRBD2. Trimming took 4 bases from V and 5 from J; bases not matched to a gene: 10. Germline V CDR1 and CDR2: SGHRS, YFSETQ. This CDR3 is 16 amino acids long. CDR3 DNA: TGCGCCAGCAGCCGCAAACTAGCGGGGGCCGGGGAGACCCAGTACTTC. This sequence encodes CASSRKLAGAGETQYF.

The chain couples TRBV7-3 to TRBJ1-1; no clear D gene. The CDR3 spans 15 residues. Trimming removed 3 bases from V and 0 bases from J, with 11 bases in between. The V gene's germline CDR1 is SGHTA and CDR2 FQGTGA. In nucleotides, the CDR3 is TGTGCCAGCAGCTTCTCGGGCGGCATGAACACTGAAGCTTTCTTT. It codes for CASSFSGGMNTEAFF.

The chain is built from TRBV19 and TRBJ1-2; 8 bases line up with TRBD1. V shed 4 bases, J shed 4 bases, and the junction held 11 bases outside the gene matches. The CDR3 extends over 16 amino acids. CDR1 is LNHDA and CDR2 is SQIVND in the germline V gene (reference sequence). CDR3 amino acids: CASSRETGTGSYGYTF. For the CDR3, the DNA is TGTGCCAGTAGTAGAGAGACTGGGACAGGCTCCTATGGCTACACCTTC.

This clone was seen only a few times. The chain has TRBV15 and TRBJ2-3; D is possibly TRBD1 (5 bases). Looked up from germline, CDR1 is LNHNV and CDR2 is YYDKDF (reference sequence). The CDR3 runs 17 residues. Trimming removed 0 bases from V and 0 bases from J, with 13 bases in between. The CDR3 region has the DNA TGTGCCACCAGCAGAGATGTAGGGGTACTTAGCACAGATACGCAGTATTTT. Translating it yields CATSRDVGVLSTDTQYF.

The chain uses TRBV29-1 and TRBJ2-5, with D possibly matching TRBD1 (6 bases). The end of the DNA fits TRBJ2-7 better, so the J call may be wrong. CDR1 and CDR2 from the germline V gene are SQVTM and ANQGSEA. The CDR3 consists of 12 residues. As DNA, the CDR3 is TGCAGCGCCCGGGACATCTCCTACGAGCAGTACTTC. It translates to CSARDISYEQYF.

This rearrangement joins TRBV15 to TRBJ2-6; D may be TRBD1 (5 bases). This CDR3 is 16 amino acids long. The V end was cut by 1 base, the J end by 2 bases, with 9 bases between. Per germline, CDR1 LNHNV and CDR2 YYDKDF (reference sequence). CDR3 in DNA: TGTGCCACCAGCAGAGTAAGCAGGGCTGGGGCCAACGTCCTGACTTTC. This codes for CATSRVSRAGANVLTF. The whole variable domain, remainder taken from reference TRBV15 and TRBJ2-6, is DAMVIQNPRYQVTQFGKPVTLSCSQTLNHNVMYWYQQKSSQAPKLLFHYYDKDFNNEADTPDNFQSRRPNTSFCFLDIRSPGLGDTAMYLCATSRVSRAGANVLTFGAGSRLTVL.

The chain has TRBV6-4 and TRBJ1-5; D remains unclear. The CDR3 is 13 amino acids. The germline V gene has CDR1 MRHNA and CDR2 SNTAGT. V dropped 4 bases and J dropped 4 bases, with 8 bases sitting between them. The CDR3 region has the DNA TGTGCCAGCAGTGGGACGGAGAATCAGCCCCAGCATTTT. This translates into CASSGTENQPQHF.

This chain joins TRBV19 and TRBJ1-4; weak D call: TRBD1 (6 bases). Germline CDR1 LNHDA, CDR2 SQIVND (reference sequence). Trimming took off 7 bases at V and 4 bases at J, with 13 bases between the two ends. The CDR3 has 14 amino acids. DNA of the CDR3: TGTGCCAGTACCCGACAGGACCGTAATGAAAAACTGTTTTTT. Protein: CASTRQDRNEKLFF.

This chain links TRBV5-4 with TRBJ1-1; D call uncertain. The germline V gene has CDR1 SGHNT and CDR2 YYREEE (reference sequence). The CDR3 runs to 13 residues. Trimming took 4 bases from V and 8 from J, leaving 15 bases between them. The CDR3, as DNA: TGTGCCAGCAGCCCACTTTGGGGTTCCGAAGCTTTCTTT. Amino acid sequence: CASSPLWGSEAFF.

This chain links TRBV10-3 with TRBJ1-1; D not resolved. CDR3 length equals 17 residues. Looked up from germline, CDR1 is ENHRY and CDR2 is SYGVKD. Trimming took 0 bases from V and 3 from J, leaving 17 bases between them. CDR3 DNA sequence: TGTGCCATCAGTGAGTCGTCCTCCGGACGAAGGGACACTGAAGCTTTCTTT. Its translation is CAISESSSGRRDTEAFF.

This clone has just a few counts. The chain employs TRBV30 and TRBJ1-4, with D maybe TRBD1 (5 bases). The germline V gene encodes CDR1 GTSNPN and CDR2 SVGIG (reference sequence). Trimming took 1 base from V and 8 from J, leaving 14 bases between them. The CDR3 has 14 amino acids. This CDR3 reads CAWSDAGLAEKLFF. The CDR3 region has the DNA TGTGCCTGGAGTGACGCAGGGCTGGCCGAAAAACTGTTTTTT.

V is TRBV2 and J is TRBJ1-2, with a tentative D call TRBD1 (5 bases). The V gene's germline CDR1 is SNHLY and CDR2 FYNNEI. V lost 0 bases, J lost 1 base, and 18 bases lay in between. This CDR3 has 18 residues. Here the CDR3 DNA reads TGTGCCAGCAGTGAAGCGCAAAGGAGGGACGGGTATAACTATGGCTACACCTTC. Amino acids: CASSEAQRRDGYNYGYTF.

The V and J genes are TRBV2 and TRBJ2-1; D not certain. Trimming removed 5 bases at V and 6 bases at J, with 8 bases between. The CDR3 runs to 12 residues. Germline values: CDR1 SNHLY, CDR2 FYNNEI. The CDR3 is CASSPLLNEQFF. The CDR3 DNA is TGTGCCAGCAGTCCCCTTCTCAATGAGCAGTTCTTC. The complete variable domain, with remaining parts taken from reference TRBV2 and TRBJ2-1, reads EPEVTQTPSHQVTQMGQEVILRCVPISNHLYFYWYRQILGQKVEFLVSFYNNEISEKSEIFDDQFSVERPDGSNFTLKIRSTKLEDSAMYFCASSPLLNEQFFGPGTRLTVL.

The V gene is TRBV30, the J gene TRBJ2-3, with TRBD1 as a possible D gene (5 bases). The length of the CDR3 is 14 residues. Germline lookup yields CDR1 GTSNPN and CDR2 SVGIG (reference sequence). V was shortened by 0 bases and J by 3 bases, with 10 bases between the two germline ends. CDR3 DNA sequence: TGTGCCTGGAGTGTAGGGTCAGGGACAGATACGCAGTATTTT. Amino acids: CAWSVGSGTDTQYF.